Each of the 3 T cell receptor beta chains below was sequenced from the same sample in a study of tumor-infiltrating lymphocytes in primary liver carcinoma. The source material, 20-30 mg of unsorted bulk tissue, was used to co-extract RNA and DNA. A constant-region primer primed TCR beta cDNA synthesis from 400 to 600 ng of total RNA. Modified slightly, ARM-PCR produced TCR beta libraries over three nested multiplex PCR rounds. In the first two PCR rounds, TRBV1-TRBV30 forward primers were paired with a C-beta reverse primer, and each round lasted approximately 9 cycles. TCRdb analysed the multiplex PCR reads with MiXCR anew, one entry per CDR3 protein. The sample has tens of thousands of distinct CDR3 sequences, 70% to 85% seen once. Material for sequencing was liver tumor tissue from sampling region 4. Subset here: tumor region T4, right-lateral pole. The receptors here all came from a man between 35 and 55 years old with primary liver carcinoma and hepatitis B virus infection.

Of note for this clonotype: Sequence at one end of the junction differs from germline and may be a read error. The V and J genes are TRBV11-2 and TRBJ2-7; TRBD1 might be the D (6 bases). This CDR3 is 15 amino acids long. In germline, CDR1 is SGHAT, CDR2 FQNNGV. CDR3 sequence reads: CVSSLTPVGASEQYF. The DNA of the CDR3 is TGTGTCAGCAGCTTAACCCCAGTGGGGGCTAGCGAGCAGTACTTC.

A remark on this clonotype: A read error may produce the germline difference seen at one junction end. The gene calls are TRBV11-2 and TRBJ2-1; D might be TRBD1 or TRBD2, each matching 5 bases. From germline, CDR1 is SGHAT and CDR2 FQNNGV. The CDR3 runs 17 residues. The CDR3, as DNA: TGTGCCATCAGCTTAGATAGGGGTGGGACGTTCTACAATGAGCAGTTCTTC. Amino acids: CAISLDRGGTFYNEQFF.

In regard to this clonotype: The junction departs from germline at one end; a sequencing error may be responsible. The rearrangement uses TRBV29-1 and TRBJ1-1, with D possibly TRBD1 on 5 matching bases. The germline CDR1 and CDR2 sequences are SQVTM and ANQGSEA. The CDR3 loop spans 15 amino acids. The CDR3 region has the DNA TGCTGCGTTCGGGCAGGGTGGGGAATGACCACTGAAGCTTTCTTT. Translated: CCVRAGWGMTTEAFF. The full variable domain, completed using reference TRBV29-1 and TRBJ1-1, is SAVISQKPSRDICQRGTSLTIQCQVDSQVTMMFWYRQQPGQSLTLIATANQGSEATYESGFVIDKFPISRPNLTFSTLTVSNMSPEDSSIYLCCVRAGWGMTTEAFFGQGTRLTVV.